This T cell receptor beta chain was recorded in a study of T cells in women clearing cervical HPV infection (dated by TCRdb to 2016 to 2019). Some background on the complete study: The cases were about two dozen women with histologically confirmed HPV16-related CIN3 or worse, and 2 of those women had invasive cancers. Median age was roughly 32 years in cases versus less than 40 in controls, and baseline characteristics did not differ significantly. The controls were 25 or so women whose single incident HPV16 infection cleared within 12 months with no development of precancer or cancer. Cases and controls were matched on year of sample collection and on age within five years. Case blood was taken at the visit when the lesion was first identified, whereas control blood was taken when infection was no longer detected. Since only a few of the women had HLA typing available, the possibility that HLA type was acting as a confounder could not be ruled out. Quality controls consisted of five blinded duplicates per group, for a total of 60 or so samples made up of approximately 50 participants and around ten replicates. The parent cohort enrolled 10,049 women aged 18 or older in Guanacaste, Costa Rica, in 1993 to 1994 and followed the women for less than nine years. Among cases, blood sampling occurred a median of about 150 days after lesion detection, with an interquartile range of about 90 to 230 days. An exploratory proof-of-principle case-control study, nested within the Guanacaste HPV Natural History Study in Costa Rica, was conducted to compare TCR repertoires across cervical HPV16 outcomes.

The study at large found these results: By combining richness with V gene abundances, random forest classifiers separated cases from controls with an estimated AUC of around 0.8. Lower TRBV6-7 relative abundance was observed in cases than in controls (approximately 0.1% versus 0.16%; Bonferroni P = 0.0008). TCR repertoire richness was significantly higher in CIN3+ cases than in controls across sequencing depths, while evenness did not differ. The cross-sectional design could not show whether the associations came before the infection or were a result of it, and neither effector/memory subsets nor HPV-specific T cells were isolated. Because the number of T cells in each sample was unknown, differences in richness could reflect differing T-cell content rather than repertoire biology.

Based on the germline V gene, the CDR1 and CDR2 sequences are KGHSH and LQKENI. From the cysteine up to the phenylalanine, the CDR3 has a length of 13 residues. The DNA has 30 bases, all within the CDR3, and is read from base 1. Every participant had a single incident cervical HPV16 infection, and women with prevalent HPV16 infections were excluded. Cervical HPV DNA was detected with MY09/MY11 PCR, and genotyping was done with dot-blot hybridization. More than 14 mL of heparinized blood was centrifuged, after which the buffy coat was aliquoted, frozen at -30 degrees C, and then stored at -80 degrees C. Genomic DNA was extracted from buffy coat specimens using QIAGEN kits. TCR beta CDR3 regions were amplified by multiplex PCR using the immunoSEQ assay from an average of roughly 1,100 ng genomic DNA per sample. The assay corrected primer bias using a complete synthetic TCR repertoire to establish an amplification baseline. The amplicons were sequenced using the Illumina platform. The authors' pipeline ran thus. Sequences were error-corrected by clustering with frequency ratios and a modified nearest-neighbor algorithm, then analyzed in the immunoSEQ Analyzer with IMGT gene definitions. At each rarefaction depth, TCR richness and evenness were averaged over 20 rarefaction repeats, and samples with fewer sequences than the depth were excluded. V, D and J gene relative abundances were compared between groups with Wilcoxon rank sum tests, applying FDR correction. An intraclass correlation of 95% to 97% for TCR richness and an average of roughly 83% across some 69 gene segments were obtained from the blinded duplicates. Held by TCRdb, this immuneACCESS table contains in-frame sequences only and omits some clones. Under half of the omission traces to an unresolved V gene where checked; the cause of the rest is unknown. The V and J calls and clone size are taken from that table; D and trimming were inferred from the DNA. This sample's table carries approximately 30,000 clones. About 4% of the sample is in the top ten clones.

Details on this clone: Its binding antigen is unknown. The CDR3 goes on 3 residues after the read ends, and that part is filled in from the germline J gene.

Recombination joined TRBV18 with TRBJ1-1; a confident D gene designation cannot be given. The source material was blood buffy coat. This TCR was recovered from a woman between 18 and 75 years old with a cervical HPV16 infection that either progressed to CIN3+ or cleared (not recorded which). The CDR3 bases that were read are TGTGCCAGCTCATACGGGTCGGAGGAGACA. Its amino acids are CASSYGSEET. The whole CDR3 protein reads CASSYGSEETAFF.